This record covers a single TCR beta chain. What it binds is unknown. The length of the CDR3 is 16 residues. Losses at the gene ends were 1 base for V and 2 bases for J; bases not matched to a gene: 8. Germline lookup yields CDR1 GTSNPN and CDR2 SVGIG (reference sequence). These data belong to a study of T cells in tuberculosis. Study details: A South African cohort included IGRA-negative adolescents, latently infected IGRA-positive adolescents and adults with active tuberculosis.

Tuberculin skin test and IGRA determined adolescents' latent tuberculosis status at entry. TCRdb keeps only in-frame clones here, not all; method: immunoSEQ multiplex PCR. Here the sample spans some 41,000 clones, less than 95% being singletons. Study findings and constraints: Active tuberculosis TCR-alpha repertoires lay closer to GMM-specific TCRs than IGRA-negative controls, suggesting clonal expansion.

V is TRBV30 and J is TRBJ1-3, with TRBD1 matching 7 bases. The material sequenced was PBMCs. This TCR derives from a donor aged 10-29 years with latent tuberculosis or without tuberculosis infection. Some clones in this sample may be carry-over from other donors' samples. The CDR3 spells CAWSGGQLHPGNTIYF. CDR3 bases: TGTGCCTGGAGTGGGGGACAGCTCCACCCTGGAAACACCATATATTTT.